This T cell receptor beta chain is from a study of shared clonotypes between healthy human individuals. Study summary: A few men and a couple of women, aged 18 to 49, were donors. CD4 naive and memory got three plates each, CD8 naive two, CD8 memory one.

Naive CD45RA+ and memory CD45RA-negative subsets were split from CD4+ cells. Germline V CDR1 and CDR2: ENHRY, SYGVKD. The CDR3 loop spans 15 amino acids. Trimming removed 5 bases from V and 8 bases from J; junction bases left unmatched: 5. TCRdb's table, derived via immunoSEQ multiplex PCR, lists solely in-frame clones and lacks some. The table records about 980,000 clones, about three quarters of them present only once. The sequenced sample consisted of memory CD4+ T cells sorted from blood. The sample's subset: CD45RA-negative fraction. The rearrangement links TRBV10-3 to TRBJ2-1, with TRBD2 matching over 14 bases. The TCR originated in a man younger than 30 in good health. DNA for the CDR3: TGTGCCATCAGTTCCAGGACTAGCGGGGGGTATGAGCAGTTCTTC. This sequence encodes CAISSRTSGGYEQFF.